This T cell receptor (beta chain) originates from a study of tumor and adjacent non-tumor tissue in lung cancer. Looking at the study overall: There were around 11 adenocarcinoma, a couple of squamous cell carcinoma and 1 small cell lung cancer cases. Findings and caveats of the study: Normal lung showed higher cumulative top 100 clone frequency than tumor. Shorter survival was associated with higher TCR diversity in tumors.

No cell sorting was done before RNA was extracted from the tissue. This non-tumor lung sample came from over 3 cm beyond the tumor edge. Donors were chemotherapy-naive, newly diagnosed lung cancer surgical patients in China, August–late 2014. A modified ARM-PCR protocol with three rounds of nested PCR amplified TCRbeta. TCRdb ran MiXCR on the multiplex PCR reads and lists one entry per CDR3 protein. Of around 99,000 distinct CDR3 sequences listed, about 65% were seen once; the top ten hold roughly 19%. Points on this clonotype: The target antigen is unknown.

The sequence came from a man between 60 and 70 years old with non-small cell lung cancer. Sequenced sample: distant non-tumor lung tissue.

The CDR3 coding sequence is TGCGCCAGCAGCCAAGGAGGAGGTGTACAGCCCCAGCATTTT. As protein: CASSQGGGVQPQHF. The V call is TRBV4-1, the J call TRBJ1-5; D is unclear. The CDR3 has 14 amino acids. Germline lookup yields CDR1 MGHRA and CDR2 YSYEKL. The V and J ends lost 1 base and 7 bases respectively, with 11 bases between them.